This T cell receptor (beta chain) is drawn from a study of T cell changes during pregnancy in multiple sclerosis. V gave up 0 bases and J gave up 1 base, with 3 bases separating them. CDR1 is MNHEY, CDR2 SVGAGI, per germline. The CDR3 spans 14 residues. The repertoire was sequenced with immunoSEQ multiplex PCR; TCRdb's copy has only in-frame clones and lacks some. Among 56,000 or so clones listed, about 88% were seen once. This receptor was obtained from a female donor with multiple sclerosis, enrolled in a pregnancy study. Specimen: CD4+ T cells from peripheral blood mononuclear cells, collected in the third trimester of pregnancy. The chain joins TRBV6-5 to TRBJ2-2, with unresolved D. This chain's CDR3 is CASSYSQNTGELFF. As DNA, the CDR3 is TGTGCCAGCAGTTACTCCCAGAACACCGGGGAGCTGTTTTTT.